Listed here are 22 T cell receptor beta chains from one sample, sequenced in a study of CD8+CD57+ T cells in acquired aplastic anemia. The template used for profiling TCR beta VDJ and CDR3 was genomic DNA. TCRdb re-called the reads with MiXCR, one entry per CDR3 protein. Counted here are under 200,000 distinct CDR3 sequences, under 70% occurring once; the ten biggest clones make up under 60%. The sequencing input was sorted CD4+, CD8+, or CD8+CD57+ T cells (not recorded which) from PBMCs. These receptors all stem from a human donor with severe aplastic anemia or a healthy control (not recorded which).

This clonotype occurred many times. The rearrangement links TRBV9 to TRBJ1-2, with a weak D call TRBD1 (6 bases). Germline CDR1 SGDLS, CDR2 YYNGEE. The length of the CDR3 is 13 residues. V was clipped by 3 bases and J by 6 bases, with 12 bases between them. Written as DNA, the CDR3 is TGTGCCAGCAGCGCTTGGACAGTGAATGGCTACACCTTC. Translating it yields CASSAWTVNGYTF. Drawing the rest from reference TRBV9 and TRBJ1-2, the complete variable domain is DSGVTQTPKHLITATGQRVTLRCSPRSGDLSVYWYQQSLDQGLQFLIQYYNGEERAKGNILERFSAQQFPDLHSELNLSSLELGDSALYFCASSAWTVNGYTFGSGTRLTVV.

CDR3 in DNA: TGTGCCAGCAGCCCCTACCGGGACAGGGGCGCCCCGAACACCGGGGAGCTGTTTTTT. Protein: CASSPYRDRGAPNTGELFF. The gene calls are TRBV11-2 and TRBJ2-2; 10 nucleotides align to TRBD1. CDR3 length equals 19 residues. The germline V gene encodes CDR1 SGHAT and CDR2 FQNNGV. The V gene end was trimmed by 5 bases and the J gene end by 0 bases; junction bases not matched to a gene: 12. Full variable domain (remainder filled in from reference TRBV11-2 and TRBJ2-2): EAGVAQSPRYKIIEKRQSVAFWCNPISGHATLYWYQQILGQGPKLLIQFQNNGVVDDSQLPKDRFSAERLKGVDSTLKIQPAKLEDSAVYLCASSPYRDRGAPNTGELFFGEGSRLTVL.

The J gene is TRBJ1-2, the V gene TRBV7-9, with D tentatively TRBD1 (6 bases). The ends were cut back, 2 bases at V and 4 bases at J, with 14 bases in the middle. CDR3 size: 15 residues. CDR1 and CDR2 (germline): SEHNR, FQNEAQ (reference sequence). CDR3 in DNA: TGTGCCAGCAGCTTAAGGGGGGGGGTAAGCTATGGCTACACCTTC. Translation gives CASSLRGGVSYGYTF.

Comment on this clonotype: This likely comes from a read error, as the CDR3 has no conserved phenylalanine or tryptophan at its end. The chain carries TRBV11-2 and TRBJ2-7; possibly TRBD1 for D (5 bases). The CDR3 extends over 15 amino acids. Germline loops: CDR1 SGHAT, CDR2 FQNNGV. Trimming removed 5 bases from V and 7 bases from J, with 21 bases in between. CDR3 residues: CASSPNRISIGEQYL. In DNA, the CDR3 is TGTGCCAGCAGCCCCAACAGGATCAGCATTGGGGAGCAGTACTTA.

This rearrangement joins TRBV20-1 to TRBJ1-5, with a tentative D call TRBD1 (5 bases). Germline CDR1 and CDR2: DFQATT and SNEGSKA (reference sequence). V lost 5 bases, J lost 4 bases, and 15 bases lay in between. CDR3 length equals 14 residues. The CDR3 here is CSAQGARKNQPQHF. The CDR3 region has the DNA TGCAGTGCTCAAGGGGCACGGAAAAATCAGCCCCAGCATTTT.

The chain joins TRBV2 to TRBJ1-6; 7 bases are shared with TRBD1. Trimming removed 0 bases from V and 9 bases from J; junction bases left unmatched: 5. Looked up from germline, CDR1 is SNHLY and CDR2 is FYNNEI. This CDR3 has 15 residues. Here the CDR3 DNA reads TGTGCCAGCAGTGAAGCGGGGCAGGGGGTTTCACCCCTCCACTTT. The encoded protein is CASSEAGQGVSPLHF.

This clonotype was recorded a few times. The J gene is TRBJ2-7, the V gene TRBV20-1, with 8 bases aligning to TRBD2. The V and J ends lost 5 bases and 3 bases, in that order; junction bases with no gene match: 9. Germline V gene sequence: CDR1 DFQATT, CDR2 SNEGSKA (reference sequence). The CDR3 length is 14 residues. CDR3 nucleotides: TGCAGTGCTTATACAGCGGGAGAGTTCTACGAGCAGTACTTC. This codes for CSAYTAGEFYEQYF.

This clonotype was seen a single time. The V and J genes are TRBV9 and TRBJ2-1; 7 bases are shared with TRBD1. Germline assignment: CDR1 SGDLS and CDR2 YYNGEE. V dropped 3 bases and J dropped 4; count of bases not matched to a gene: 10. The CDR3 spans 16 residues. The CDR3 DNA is TGTGCCAGCAGCGGGGTATACGGGACAGTTTACAATGAGCAGTTCTTC. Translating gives CASSGVYGTVYNEQFF.

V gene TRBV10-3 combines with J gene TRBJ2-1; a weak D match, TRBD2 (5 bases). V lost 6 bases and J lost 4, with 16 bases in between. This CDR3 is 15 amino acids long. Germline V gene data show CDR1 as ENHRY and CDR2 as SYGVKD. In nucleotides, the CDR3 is TGTGCCATCAGGGGTTCGGACGGGGATTACAATGAGCAGTTCTTC. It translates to CAIRGSDGDYNEQFF.

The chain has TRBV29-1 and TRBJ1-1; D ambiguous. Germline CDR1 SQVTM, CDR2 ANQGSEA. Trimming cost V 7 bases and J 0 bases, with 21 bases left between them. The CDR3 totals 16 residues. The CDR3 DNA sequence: TGCAGCGCTCGGACGTCTACGACCCCTATGAACACTGAAGCTTTCTTT. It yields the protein CSARTSTTPMNTEAFF.

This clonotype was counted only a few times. The CDR3 loop reads CSAWVGNTQYF. Written as DNA, the CDR3 is TGCAGTGCTTGGGTGGGGAATACGCAGTATTTT. V and J are TRBV20-1 and TRBJ2-3; D remains ambiguous. The V gene lost 5 bases and the J gene lost 7 bases, with 10 bases spanning the gap. Per the germline V gene, CDR1 is DFQATT and CDR2 is SNEGSKA (reference sequence). The CDR3 has 11 amino acids.

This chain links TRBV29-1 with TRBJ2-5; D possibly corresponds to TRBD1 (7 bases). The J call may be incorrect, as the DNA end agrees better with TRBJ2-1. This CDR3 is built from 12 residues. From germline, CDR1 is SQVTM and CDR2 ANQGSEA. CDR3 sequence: CSVEQGGIEQFF. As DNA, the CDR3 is TGCAGCGTTGAACAGGGGGGAATTGAGCAGTTCTTC.

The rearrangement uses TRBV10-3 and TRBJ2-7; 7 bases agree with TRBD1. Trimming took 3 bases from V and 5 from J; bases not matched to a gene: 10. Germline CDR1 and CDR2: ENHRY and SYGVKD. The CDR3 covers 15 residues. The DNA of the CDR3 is TGTGCCATCAGTGAAGACAGGGCGATTATCAACGAGCAGTACTTC. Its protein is CAISEDRAIINEQYF.

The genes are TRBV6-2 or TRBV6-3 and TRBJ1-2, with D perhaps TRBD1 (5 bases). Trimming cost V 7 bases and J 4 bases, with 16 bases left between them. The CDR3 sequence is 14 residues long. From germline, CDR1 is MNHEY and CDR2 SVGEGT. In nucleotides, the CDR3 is TGTGCCAGCACCCCCGGGACGGGGATCTATGGCTACACCTTC. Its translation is CASTPGTGIYGYTF.

The CDR3 region is CASSLATAPSAPSNYGYTF. CDR3 DNA sequence: TGTGCCAGCAGCTTGGCGACAGCTCCGTCAGCCCCCTCTAACTATGGCTACACCTTC. J is TRBJ1-2 and V is TRBV7-2; D perhaps matches TRBD1 (5 bases). Germline lookup yields CDR1 SGHTA and CDR2 FQGNSA. The germline V and J ends were trimmed by 3 bases and 0 bases, with 23 bases remaining between them. This CDR3 region has 19 residues.

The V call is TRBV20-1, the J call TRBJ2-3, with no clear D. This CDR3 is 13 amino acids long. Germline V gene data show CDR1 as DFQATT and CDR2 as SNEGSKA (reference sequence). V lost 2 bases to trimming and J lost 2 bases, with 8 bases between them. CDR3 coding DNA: TGCAGTGCTAGAAAAGAAATCACAGATACGCAGTATTTT. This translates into CSARKEITDTQYF.

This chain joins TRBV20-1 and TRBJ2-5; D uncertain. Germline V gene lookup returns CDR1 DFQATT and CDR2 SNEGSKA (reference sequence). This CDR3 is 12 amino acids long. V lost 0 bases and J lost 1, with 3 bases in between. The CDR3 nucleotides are TGCAGTGCTAGAGATCCCCAAGAGACCCAGTACTTC. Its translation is CSARDPQETQYF.

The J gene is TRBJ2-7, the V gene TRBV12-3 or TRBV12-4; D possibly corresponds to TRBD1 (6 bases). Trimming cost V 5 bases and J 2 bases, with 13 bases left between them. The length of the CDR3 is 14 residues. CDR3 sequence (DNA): TGTGCCAGCAGTATAAACAGGGATACCTACGAGCAGTACTTC. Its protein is CASSINRDTYEQYF.

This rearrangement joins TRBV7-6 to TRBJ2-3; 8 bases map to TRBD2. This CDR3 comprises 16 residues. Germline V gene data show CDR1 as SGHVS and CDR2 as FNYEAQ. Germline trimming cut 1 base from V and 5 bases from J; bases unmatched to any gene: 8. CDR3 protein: CASSLGPAGAVDTQYF. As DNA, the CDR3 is TGTGCCAGCAGCTTAGGTCCAGCGGGGGCGGTAGATACGCAGTATTTT. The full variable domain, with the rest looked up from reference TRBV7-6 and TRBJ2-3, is GAGVSQSPRYKVTKRGQDVALRCDPISGHVSLYWYRQALGQGPEFLTYFNYEAQQDKSGLPNDRFSAERPEGSISTLTIQRTEQRDSAMYRCASSLGPAGAVDTQYFGPGTRLTVL.

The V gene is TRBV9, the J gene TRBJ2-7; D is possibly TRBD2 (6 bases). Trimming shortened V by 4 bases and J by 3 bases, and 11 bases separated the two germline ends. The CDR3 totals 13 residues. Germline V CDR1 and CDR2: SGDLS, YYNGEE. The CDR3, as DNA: TGTGCCAGCAGCTGGGGAGGAAACTACGAGCAGTACTTC. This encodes CASSWGGNYEQYF. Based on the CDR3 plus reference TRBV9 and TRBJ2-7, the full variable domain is DSGVTQTPKHLITATGQRVTLRCSPRSGDLSVYWYQQSLDQGLQFLIQYYNGEERAKGNILERFSAQQFPDLHSELNLSSLELGDSALYFCASSWGGNYEQYFGPGTRLTVT.

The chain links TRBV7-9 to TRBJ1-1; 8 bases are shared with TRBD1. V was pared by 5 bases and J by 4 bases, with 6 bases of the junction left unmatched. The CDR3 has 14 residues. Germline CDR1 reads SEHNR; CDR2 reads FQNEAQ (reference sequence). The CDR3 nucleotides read TGTGCCAGCAGCACGAGACAGGGGCCCACTGAAGCTTTCTTT. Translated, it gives CASSTRQGPTEAFF.

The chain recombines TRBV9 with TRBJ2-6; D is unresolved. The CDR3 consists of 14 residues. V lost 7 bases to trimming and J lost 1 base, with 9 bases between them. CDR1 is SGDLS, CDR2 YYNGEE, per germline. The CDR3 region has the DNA TGTGCCAGCGCATCGGTATCTGGGGCCAACGTCCTGACTTTC. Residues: CASASVSGANVLTF.